A single sample gave rise to the 3 T cell receptor beta chains below, sequenced in a study of identical twins. TCRdb used MiXCR to reprocess the 5' RACE reads, holding one entry per CDR3 protein. The sample contains 600,000 to 850,000 distinct CDR3 sequences, about 18% of which appear only once. Separately, the same data were catalogued under a study of T cells expressing NK-cell markers.

Specimen: PBMCs. The source is a woman aged 18-29 years in good health.

The J gene is TRBJ2-7, the V gene TRBV5-6; perhaps TRBD1 as D (5 bases). The CDR3 has 18 amino acids. V was cut by 0 bases and J by 4 bases, with 23 bases left in between. Germline loops: CDR1 SGHDT, CDR2 YYEEEE. CDR3 amino acids: CASSLVVGAINGDYEQYF. The CDR3 DNA sequence: TGTGCCAGCAGCTTGGTAGTAGGGGCGATAAATGGGGATTACGAGCAGTACTTC.

The chain joins TRBV6-1 to TRBJ2-1, with 8 bases matching TRBD1. The CDR3 consists of 16 residues. Germline CDR1 MNHNS, CDR2 SASEGT. J lost 8 bases, V lost 5 bases, and 14 bases had no gene match. The CDR3 spells CASSQKQGARGDEQFF. As DNA, the CDR3 is TGTGCCAGCAGTCAAAAGCAGGGGGCGCGCGGGGATGAGCAGTTCTTC.

V and J are TRBV7-7 and TRBJ2-1, with 7 bases lining up with TRBD2. CDR1 SSHAT and CDR2 FNYEAQ come from the germline V gene (reference sequence). The CDR3 is 15 amino acids. V gave up 4 bases and J gave up 6 bases; unmatched junction bases: 9. DNA of the CDR3: TGTGCCAGCAGCTCGACCGGGGAGGGGTTCAATGAGCAGTTCTTC. This translates into CASSSTGEGFNEQFF.